A single sample is the source of the 11 T cell receptor beta chains below, sequenced in a study of control samples from healthy donors and cancer patients. Some clones are missing from TCRdb's copy, which holds only in-frame ones; the method was immunoSEQ multiplex PCR. The data contain roughly 170,000 clones, about 91% of them singletons. The material sequenced was blood. The receptor source for this set is a woman in her twenties or thirties in good health.

The chain carries TRBV9 and TRBJ2-3; D is possibly TRBD2 (5 bases). Trimming stripped 3 bases from V and 0 bases from J, with 23 bases between. This CDR3 has 19 amino acids. Germline V CDR1 and CDR2: SGDLS, YYNGEE. CDR3 sequence: CASSGGGNGEGSSTDTQYF. The CDR3 DNA follows: TGTGCCAGCAGCGGCGGCGGTAACGGAGAGGGTTCTAGCACAGATACGCAGTATTTT.

J is TRBJ2-2 and V is TRBV6-6, with D perhaps matching TRBD1 (6 bases). This CDR3 is 15 amino acids long. Trimming stripped 2 bases from V and 5 bases from J, with 12 bases between. Germline lookup yields CDR1 MNHNY and CDR2 SVGAGI (reference sequence). DNA for the CDR3: TGTGCCAGCAGTTACATAGGACAGACTACCGGGGAGCTGTTTTTT. This codes for CASSYIGQTTGELFF.

This sequence joins TRBV27 and TRBJ2-3, with 8 positions matching TRBD2. Unmatched junction bases numbered 5, after V lost 6 bases and J lost 0 bases. Germline V CDR1 and CDR2: MNHEY, SMNVEV (reference sequence). This CDR3 comprises 15 residues. This CDR3 reads CASRTPSGSTDTQYF. The DNA of the CDR3 is TGTGCCAGCAGGACCCCTAGCGGGAGCACAGATACGCAGTATTTT.

In regard to this clone: One junction end disagrees with the germline gene, perhaps due to a read error. The chain recombines TRBV7-7 with TRBJ2-5; the match to TRBD2 covers 9 bases. The CDR3 contains 15 residues. Germline CDR1 is SSHAT and CDR2 is FNYEAQ (reference sequence). The CDR3 protein is CASSPLAGQGETQYF. The CDR3 DNA sequence: TGTGCTAGCAGCCCGCTAGCGGGGCAGGGGGAGACCCAGTACTTC.

This chain joins TRBV5-1 and TRBJ1-1; 9 nucleotides line up with TRBD1. Germline CDR1 is SGHRS and CDR2 is YFSETQ. V lost 4 bases, J lost 0 bases, and 7 bases stayed unmatched. The CDR3 is 16 amino acids. Written as DNA, the CDR3 is TGCGCCAGCAGCCAAGGACAGGGGTACATGAACACTGAAGCTTTCTTT. It is translated as CASSQGQGYMNTEAFF.

The chain employs TRBV12-5 and TRBJ2-3; possibly TRBD2 for D (6 bases). Germline-derived CDR1 and CDR2 are LGHNT and FRNRAP. V was cut by 1 base and J by 0 bases, with 11 bases left in between. This CDR3 is built from 16 residues. CDR3 bases: TGTGCTAGTGGTTTGGGAGAGCGGGTTAGCACAGATACGCAGTATTTT. Residues: CASGLGERVSTDTQYF.

This chain connects TRBV7-2 to TRBJ2-3, with 9 nucleotides matching TRBD2. The CDR3 runs 15 residues. CDR1 and CDR2 (germline): SGHTA, FQGNSA. V dropped 5 bases and J dropped 2; count of bases not matched to a gene: 5. The CDR3 is CASSGLAIPTDTQYF. The CDR3 DNA sequence: TGTGCCAGCAGCGGACTAGCGATTCCCACAGATACGCAGTATTTT.

The rearrangement uses TRBV3-1 (or the pseudogene TRBV3-2) and TRBJ2-1, with D possibly TRBD1 on 6 matching bases. Germline CDR1 is LGHDT and CDR2 is YNNKEL (reference sequence). The CDR3 has 16 amino acids. V was pared by 3 bases and J by 0 bases, with 12 bases between. The DNA for the CDR3 is TGTGCCAGCAGCCAGGGCAGGGGTCTCTCCTACAATGAGCAGTTCTTC. Protein: CASSQGRGLSYNEQFF.

V and J are TRBV3-1 (or the pseudogene TRBV3-2) and TRBJ1-3; unclear D gene. V lost 5 bases, J lost 1 base, and 15 bases lay in between. Germline CDR1 LGHDT, CDR2 YNNKEL (reference sequence). The CDR3 sequence is 16 residues long. As DNA, the CDR3 is TGTGCCAGCAGCGGAGAGGTTGGACCGTCTGGAAACACCATATATTTT. As protein: CASSGEVGPSGNTIYF.

This clone has more than one count but fewer than ten. The CDR3 is CASSLAGTINTQYF. Here the CDR3 DNA reads TGTGCCAGCAGCTTAGCTGGGACTATAAATACGCAGTATTTT. This chain uses TRBV11-2 with TRBJ2-3, with 7 bases aligning to TRBD2. V dropped 1 base and J dropped 7; count of bases not matched to a gene: 5. In germline, CDR1 is SGHAT, CDR2 FQNNGV. The CDR3 is made up of 14 amino acids.

The chain joins TRBV11-1 to TRBJ2-1, with D tentatively TRBD2 (6 bases). Germline lookup yields CDR1 SGHAT and CDR2 FQDESV (reference sequence). This CDR3 has 14 amino acids. The ends were cut back, 5 bases at V and 0 bases at J, with 8 bases in the middle. As DNA, the CDR3 is TGTGCCAGCAGCCGGGGGAGCTCCTACAATGAGCAGTTCTTC. It yields the protein CASSRGSSYNEQFF. The full variable domain, with the rest looked up from reference TRBV11-1 and TRBJ2-1, is EAEVAQSPRYKITEKSQAVAFWCDPISGHATLYWYRQILGQGPELLVQFQDESVVDDSQLPKDRFSAERLKGVDSTLKIQPAELGDSAMYLCASSRGSSYNEQFFGPGTRLTVL.